The rows below give T cell receptor beta chains drawn from one sample of a study of human thymus T cells. Assay: immunoSEQ multiplex PCR; the TCRdb copy retains only in-frame clones and omits some. The sample shows around 130,000 clones, around 94% of them seen only once. The sample consisted of thymus tissue. The receptors shown here come from a boy younger than two with a congenital heart defect but otherwise immunologically healthy. Each CDR3 is given with its conserved first and last residue. A D gene is named only where the DNA matches it firmly. Clone size appears in some rows only: once, few, many, or a class for an expanded clone.

-,TRBV30,TRBJ2-1,TRBD2,16,TGTGCCTGGAGTGTGGACCGGCTAGCGGAACCCAATGAGCAGTTCTTC,CAWSVDRLAEPNEQFF
-,TRBV7-2,TRBJ2-1,TRBD2,14,TGTGCCAGCAGCAAAGGACTAGCGGGGCGAAGGGAGTTCTTC,CASSKGLAGRREFF
-,TRBV28,TRBJ1-1,-,14,TGTGCCAGCAGTTTAGGTGGGGTGAACACTGAAGCTTTCTTT,CASSLGGVNTEAFF
once,TRBV2,TRBJ2-7,-,14,TGTGCCAGCAGAGGCCGGGACCGGGACTACGAGCAGTACTTC,CASRGRDRDYEQYF
once,TRBV7-6,TRBJ2-5,-,18,TGTGCCAGCAGCCCAGGGGCGGGGGCCAATAAGTACCAAGAGACCCAGTACTTC,CASSPGAGANKYQETQYF
-,TRBV9,TRBJ2-2,TRBD1,16,TGTGCCAGCAGCGTAGAGGGACAGGAGACCTGCGGGGAGCTGTTTTTT,CASSVEGQETCGELFF
-,TRBV6-1,TRBJ2-3,-,14,TGTGCCAGCATGGGGCGGGACTGCACAGATACGCAGTATTTT,CASMGRDCTDTQYF
-,TRBV5-8,TRBJ1-1,-,14,TGTGCCAGCAGCGCAATCCAGCTGAACACTGAAGCTTTCTTT,CASSAIQLNTEAFF
-,TRBV6-5,TRBJ1-6,TRBD1,16,TGTGCCAGCAGTTCCCAAGACAGGGAAGGGAATTCACCCCTCCACTTT,CASSSQDREGNSPLHF
-,TRBV4-1,TRBJ2-7,TRBD1,16,TGCGCCAGCAGCCAAGAGTCAAGGGGGCACTCCTACGAGCAGTACTTC,CASSQESRGHSYEQYF
-,TRBV30,TRBJ2-2,-,15,TGTGCCTGGGGGGGTGAGATTCGCTCGGGCGGGGAGCTGTTTTTT,CAWGGEIRSGGELFF
-,TRBV5-6,TRBJ1-4,-,14,TGTGCCAGCAGCCTGGGGACACGAAATGAAAAACTGTTTTTT,CASSLGTRNEKLFF
-,TRBV6-6,TRBJ1-1,-,15,TGTGCCAGCAGTTACTCTCCAGGGATGAACACTGAAGCTTTCTTT,CASSYSPGMNTEAFF
-,TRBV4-2,TRBJ1-2,-,14,TGTGCCAGCAGCCAAGATCGGACAGCAACTGGCTACACCTTC,CASSQDRTATGYTF
once,TRBV4-1,TRBJ2-7,TRBD1,16,TGCGCCAGCAGCCAAGGGGACAGGGGGGATGCCTACGAGCAGTACTTC,CASSQGDRGDAYEQYF
-,TRBV14,TRBJ1-6,-,12,TGTGCCAGCAGCCAGGGGGAGGGGGCCCTCCACTTT,CASSQGEGALHF
-,TRBV25-1,TRBJ2-3,-,15,TGTGCCAGCAGTGAATTAGGGAGTCCTCCCTATACGCAGTATTTT,CASSELGSPPYTQYF
-,TRBV6-1,TRBJ1-5,-,16,TGTGCCAGCAGTGAAGGGAGACTGCTTGCCAATCAGCCCCAGCATTTT,CASSEGRLLANQPQHF
-,TRBV6-6,TRBJ1-2,-,10,TGTGCCAGCAGGACAAATGGCTACACCTTC,CASRTNGYTF
-,TRBV30,TRBJ1-2,TRBD1,17,TGTGCCTGGAGTCCCCCTCCGGGACAGGGCTTTAACTATGGCTACACCTTC,CAWSPPPGQGFNYGYTF